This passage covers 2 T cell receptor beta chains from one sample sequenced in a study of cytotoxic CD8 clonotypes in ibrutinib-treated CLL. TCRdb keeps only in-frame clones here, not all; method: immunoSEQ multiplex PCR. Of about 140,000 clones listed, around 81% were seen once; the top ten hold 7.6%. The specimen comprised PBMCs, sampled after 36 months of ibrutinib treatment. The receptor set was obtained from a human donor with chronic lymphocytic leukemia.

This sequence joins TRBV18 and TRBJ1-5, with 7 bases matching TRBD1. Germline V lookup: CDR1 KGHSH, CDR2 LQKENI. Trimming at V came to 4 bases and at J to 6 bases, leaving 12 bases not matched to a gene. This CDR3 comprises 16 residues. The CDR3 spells CASSQGVRGSSQPQHF. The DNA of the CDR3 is TGTGCCAGCTCACAAGGGGTCAGGGGGAGCTCTCAGCCCCAGCATTTT.

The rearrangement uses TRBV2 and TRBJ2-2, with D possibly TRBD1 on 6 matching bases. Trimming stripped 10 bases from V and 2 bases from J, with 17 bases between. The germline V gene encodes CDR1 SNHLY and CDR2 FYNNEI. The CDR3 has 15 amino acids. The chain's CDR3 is CANHPGQVNTGELFF. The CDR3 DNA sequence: TGTGCCAACCATCCGGGACAAGTCAACACCGGGGAGCTGTTTTTT.